Sequencing of this TCR beta chain was carried out in a study of CD8 T cells in ankylosing spondylitis. Findings of the study overall: For ankylosing spondylitis blood, a TCR beta motif of 7 or 8 highly homologous variants appeared characteristic. It was reported that disease-linked clones were significantly enriched in matched ankylosing spondylitis synovial fluid.

Trimming removed 0 bases at V and 7 bases at J, with 14 bases between. CDR1 is SGHKS and CDR2 is YYEKEE in the germline V gene (reference sequence). The CDR3 contains 15 residues. On this clonotype itself: Its cognate antigen is unknown.

A quantitative 5'-RACE method, one with molecular barcodes, was used to make TCR beta libraries. TCRdb independently ran MiXCR on the 5' RACE reads; one entry per CDR3 protein. The sample holds roughly 440,000 distinct CDR3 sequences; 15% to 20% are singletons and the top ten take over 1%. The genes are TRBV5-5 and TRBJ2-1; D is undetermined. The receptor was isolated from a male donor with ankylosing spondylitis. Sequences were obtained from blood, either unsorted or a sorted T cell fraction (not recorded which). As DNA, the CDR3 is TGTGCCAGCAGCTTGGTCGGCTTCAGCTTAAATGAGCAGTTCTTC. Amino acids: CASSLVGFSLNEQFF.